One T cell receptor beta chain is described in this entry. The target antigen is unknown. V shed 3 bases, J shed 5 bases, and the junction held 13 bases outside the gene matches. Germline CDR1 and CDR2: SGHAT and FQNNGV. The CDR3 is 17 residues long. This sample is part of a study of graft-versus-host responses after intestinal transplantation. For the study at large: Recipients got multivisceral, liver-intestinal, or isolated intestinal transplants. All of the recipients had induction that used anti-thymocyte globulin, then tacrolimus and steroids for about 3 years. Whole-study results and caveats: The highest levels of circulating GvH clones went along with early declines in HvG clones after transplant.

Measured with immunoSEQ multiplex PCR; TCRdb has only the in-frame clones, and not every one. The sample includes about 86,000 clones, about 88% of them seen just once. The source is a human donor who was the organ donor for an intestinal transplant. The source material was unstimulated CD4+ T cells sorted from spleen or lymph node cells, sampled before transplant. This chain joins TRBV11-2 and TRBJ2-5; TRBD2 matches at 9 bases. In DNA form, the CDR3 reads TGTGCCAGCAGCTTTTCTCAGCGGGGGGACTTCGAGGAGACCCAGTACTTC. Protein: CASSFSQRGDFEETQYF.